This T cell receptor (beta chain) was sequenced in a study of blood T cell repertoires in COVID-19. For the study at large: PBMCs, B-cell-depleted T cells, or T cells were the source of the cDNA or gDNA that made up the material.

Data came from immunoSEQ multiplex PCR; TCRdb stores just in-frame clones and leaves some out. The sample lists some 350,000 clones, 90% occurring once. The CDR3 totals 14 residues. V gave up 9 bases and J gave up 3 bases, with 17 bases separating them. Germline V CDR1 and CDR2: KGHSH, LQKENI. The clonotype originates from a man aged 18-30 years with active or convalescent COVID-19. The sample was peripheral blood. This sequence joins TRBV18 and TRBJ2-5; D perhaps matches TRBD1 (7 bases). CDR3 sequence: CASSRGTDEETQYF. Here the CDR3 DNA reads TGTGCCAGTTCTCGGGGGACAGACGAAGAGACCCAGTACTTC.